These 27 T cell receptor beta chains were all obtained from the same sample, sequenced in a study of blood T cell repertoires in COVID-19. The table came from immunoSEQ multiplex PCR; TCRdb's copy has only in-frame clones and leaves some out. The sample records 150,000 or so clones, 90% being singletons. Source material: peripheral blood. The receptor set was obtained from a man aged 50 to 59 with acute or convalescent COVID-19.

This clone was found once. This chain connects TRBV30 to TRBJ2-3; 8 bases are shared with TRBD1. The germline gives CDR1 GTSNPN, CDR2 SVGIG (reference sequence). This CDR3 comprises 14 residues. V was clipped by 2 bases and J by 5 bases; unmatched bases: 6. The CDR3 loop is CAWSPPGTGDTQYF. In DNA, the CDR3 is TGTGCCTGGAGTCCGCCCGGGACAGGAGATACGCAGTATTTT.

This rearrangement joins TRBV7-3 to TRBJ2-5; no clear D gene. V gave up 5 bases and J gave up 0 bases, with 4 bases separating them. The CDR3 loop spans 12 amino acids. In germline, CDR1 is SGHTA, CDR2 FQGTGA. The CDR3 nucleotides read TGTGCCAGCAGCCCGGACCAAGAGACCCAGTACTTC. Translation: CASSPDQETQYF.

This chain links TRBV3-1 (or the pseudogene TRBV3-2) with TRBJ1-1; D is perhaps TRBD1 (5 bases). Trimming took 6 bases from V and 2 from J, leaving 13 bases between them. Germline loops: CDR1 LGHDT, CDR2 YNNKEL (reference sequence). CDR3 length: 14 amino acids. The CDR3 sequence is CASSRYTGNTEAFF. In DNA form, the CDR3 reads TGTGCCAGCAGTCGTTACACAGGAAACACTGAAGCTTTCTTT.

V and J are TRBV5-1 and TRBJ2-5, with D possibly matching TRBD2 (6 bases). Germline assignment: CDR1 SGHRS and CDR2 YFSETQ. V was cut by 0 bases and J by 1 base, with 13 bases left in between. There are 16 residues in the CDR3. The CDR3 DNA sequence: TGCGCCAGCAGCTTGGTAGGGACTGGGGGCCAAGAGACCCAGTACTTC. Its translation is CASSLVGTGGQETQYF.

The rearrangement links TRBV10-3 to TRBJ1-5; the D gene is possibly TRBD1 (6 bases). The V end lost 6 bases, the J end lost 2 bases, and 14 bases lay between the germline ends. The CDR3 sequence is 15 residues long. CDR1 and CDR2 (germline): ENHRY, SYGVKD. This CDR3 is CAISQGLVGNQPQHF. The CDR3 bases are TGTGCCATCAGCCAGGGGCTAGTCGGCAATCAGCCCCAGCATTTT.

The chain uses TRBV28 and TRBJ1-5; D perhaps matches TRBD1 (5 bases). CDR3 length: 16 residues. CDR1 MDHEN and CDR2 SYDVKM come from the germline V gene. V lost 2 bases, J lost 1 base, and 12 bases lay in between. The CDR3 spells CASSLDRTPSNQPQHF. CDR3 nucleotides: TGTGCCAGCAGTTTAGACCGGACACCCAGCAATCAGCCCCAGCATTTT.

The chain links TRBV11-3 to TRBJ2-5; D is possibly TRBD2 (5 bases). Germline loops: CDR1 SGHNT, CDR2 YENEEA. V was clipped by 1 base and J by 5 bases, with 11 bases between them. The CDR3 extends over 14 amino acids. The DNA of the CDR3 is TGTGCCAGCAGCTTAGGAAGAAGAGGGGAGACCCAGTACTTC. This codes for CASSLGRRGETQYF.

This chain joins TRBV11-2 and TRBJ1-5; no reliable D call. V dropped 5 bases and J dropped 5 bases, with 10 bases sitting between them. This CDR3 comprises 13 residues. Germline lookup yields CDR1 SGHAT and CDR2 FQNNGV. The CDR3 sequence: CASSTQTDQPQHF. Here the CDR3 DNA reads TGTGCCAGCAGCACACAGACCGATCAGCCCCAGCATTTT.

The chain uses TRBV7-9 and TRBJ2-5; D is unresolved. The V gene's germline CDR1 is SEHNR and CDR2 FQNEAQ (reference sequence). V gave up 1 base and J gave up 9 bases, with 9 bases separating them. This CDR3 contains 12 residues. The CDR3 region has the DNA TGTGCCAGCAGCTTAGGTGCGTTGGCCCAGTACTTC. It specifies CASSLGALAQYF.

The rearrangement links TRBV29-1 to TRBJ2-1, with 13 bases that match TRBD2. The junction had 5 bases not matched to a gene; V was cut back by 5 bases and J by 4 bases. The CDR3 extends over 15 amino acids. Germline loops: CDR1 SQVTM, CDR2 ANQGSEA. CDR3 sequence: CSVSLAGGTYNEQFF. CDR3 sequence (DNA): TGCAGCGTTTCACTAGCGGGAGGGACTTACAATGAGCAGTTCTTC.

This chain links TRBV9 with TRBJ2-7; TRBD2 agrees at 7 bases. The V and J ends lost 3 bases and 6 bases, in that order; junction bases with no gene match: 6. Germline-derived CDR1 and CDR2 are SGDLS and YYNGEE. This CDR3 region has 13 residues. CDR3 region: CASSADGEGEQYF. In DNA, the CDR3 is TGTGCCAGCAGCGCTGACGGGGAGGGCGAGCAGTACTTC.

J is TRBJ1-2 and V is TRBV28; TRBD1 is a possible D gene (5 bases). Per germline, CDR1 MDHEN and CDR2 SYDVKM. The CDR3 spans 13 residues. The V end lost 8 bases, the J end lost 4 bases, and 14 bases lay between the germline ends. The CDR3 protein is CASGPGGGYGYTF. CDR3 nucleotides: TGTGCCAGCGGTCCGGGGGGTGGCTATGGCTACACCTTC.

The J gene is TRBJ2-5, the V gene TRBV27, with TRBD1 as a possible D gene (5 bases). The CDR3 runs 17 residues. The V gene's germline CDR1 is MNHEY and CDR2 SMNVEV (reference sequence). V was pared by 6 bases and J by 1 base, with 21 bases between. The CDR3 nucleotides read TGTGCCAGCAGACCAAGAACATCAGGGTTTCCCCAAGAGACCCAGTACTTC. Encoded protein: CASRPRTSGFPQETQYF.

The chain couples TRBV7-2 to TRBJ2-5; 9 bases match TRBD2. The CDR3 is 15 amino acids. Germline values: CDR1 SGHTA, CDR2 FQGNSA. Trimming took 5 bases from V and 5 from J; bases not matched to a gene: 9. CDR3 region: CASSPGTSRRETQYF. The CDR3 nucleotides are TGTGCCAGCAGCCCGGGGACTAGCCGGCGGGAGACCCAGTACTTC.

The rearrangement links TRBV9 to TRBJ1-2, with D possibly TRBD1 on 6 matching bases. Germline CDR1 SGDLS, CDR2 YYNGEE. CDR3 length: 16 amino acids. The V end was cut by 0 bases, the J end by 6 bases, with 18 bases between. Here the CDR3 DNA reads TGTGCCAGCAGCGTAGCTCACAGGGAGGGAGTGGATGGCTACACCTTC. Translated, it gives CASSVAHREGVDGYTF.

This chain links TRBV3-1 (or the pseudogene TRBV3-2) with TRBJ1-6; D unclear. Germline V lookup: CDR1 LGHDT, CDR2 YNNKEL (reference sequence). The V end lost 6 bases, the J end lost 0 bases, and 9 bases lay between the germline ends. There are 15 residues in the CDR3. The CDR3 coding sequence is TGTGCCAGCAGGCCCACAAGCTCCTATAATTCACCCCTCCACTTT. Translated: CASRPTSSYNSPLHF.

The genes are TRBV4-3 and TRBJ1-5; a weak D match, TRBD1 (5 bases). V was shortened by 1 base and J by 5 bases, with 9 bases between the two germline ends. Germline lookup yields CDR1 LGHNA and CDR2 YSLEER. The length of the CDR3 is 14 residues. In DNA, the CDR3 is TGCGCCAGCAGCCAAGTGGTAGGGGATCAGCCCCAGCATTTT. Amino acids: CASSQVVGDQPQHF.

This chain uses TRBV5-1 with TRBJ2-5, with D perhaps TRBD2 (6 bases). This CDR3 is built from 15 residues. Trimming took off 0 bases at V and 1 base at J, with 10 bases between the two ends. Germline V gene sequence: CDR1 SGHRS, CDR2 YFSETQ. The CDR3, as DNA: TGCGCCAGCAGCTTGGGGTCTAGCGCCCAAGAGACCCAGTACTTC. Its translation is CASSLGSSAQETQYF.

J is TRBJ1-2 and V is TRBV18, with D uncertain. V lost 0 bases and J lost 2, with 10 bases in between. The germline V gene has CDR1 KGHSH and CDR2 LQKENI. There are 15 residues in the CDR3. The CDR3 reads CASSPPSLLNYGYTF. In DNA form, the CDR3 reads TGTGCCAGCTCACCACCGTCACTGCTCAACTATGGCTACACCTTC.

This chain links TRBV28 with TRBJ1-1; tentatively, D is TRBD1 (6 bases). Germline assignment: CDR1 MDHEN and CDR2 SYDVKM. Deletions cut 3 bases from V and 7 bases from J, with 15 bases between. This CDR3 spans 14 amino acids. CDR3 in DNA: TGTGCCAGCAGTTTCGGGTACAGGGCCCTTGAAGCTTTCTTT. Translated: CASSFGYRALEAFF.

The chain combines TRBV5-5 with TRBJ2-1; 8 bases are shared with TRBD2. This CDR3 is 16 amino acids long. The V segment lost 0 bases and the J segment 4 bases; nucleotides outside the gene matches: 6. CDR1 is SGHKS and CDR2 is YYEKEE in the germline V gene (reference sequence). CDR3 nucleotides: TGTGCCAGCAGCTTGGCCGGAGCGGGGGAATACAATGAGCAGTTCTTC. This codes for CASSLAGAGEYNEQFF.

The V gene is TRBV10-3, the J gene TRBJ2-5; perhaps TRBD2 as D (5 bases). Germline V gene data show CDR1 as ENHRY and CDR2 as SYGVKD. The CDR3 sequence is 15 residues long. V was pared by 3 bases and J by 5 bases, with 16 bases between. Here the CDR3 reads CAISEGSARRETQYF. The CDR3 DNA reads TGTGCCATCAGTGAAGGGTCCGCCAGGAGGGAGACCCAGTACTTC.

The chain uses TRBV19 and TRBJ1-4; 8 positions agree with TRBD1. With V trimmed by 6 bases and J by 6 bases, 6 bases remained unmatched. The CDR3 loop spans 14 amino acids. The germline V gene has CDR1 LNHDA and CDR2 SQIVND (reference sequence). The CDR3 reads CASSTQGVDEKLFF. The CDR3 DNA reads TGTGCCAGTAGCACACAGGGGGTTGATGAAAAACTGTTTTTT.

The CDR3 DNA reads as TGTGCCAGCAGCCAAGTCGGGAGTTCCTATGGCTACACCTTC. It is translated as CASSQVGSSYGYTF. This rearrangement joins TRBV3-1 (or the pseudogene TRBV3-2) to TRBJ1-2, with unresolved D. Trimming removed 1 base at V and 4 bases at J, with 10 bases between. Germline V gene data show CDR1 as LGHDT and CDR2 as YNNKEL (reference sequence). CDR3 length: 14 residues.

This chain links TRBV5-1 with TRBJ2-1, with 11 bases aligning to TRBD2. The CDR3 extends over 15 amino acids. Trimming cost V 2 bases and J 6 bases; bases outside gene matches: 4. Germline loops: CDR1 SGHRS, CDR2 YFSETQ. The CDR3 sequence: CASSFSGGAINEQFF. The CDR3 DNA follows: TGCGCCAGCAGCTTTAGCGGGGGGGCTATCAATGAGCAGTTCTTC. The full variable domain, rest sourced from reference TRBV5-1 and TRBJ2-1, is KAGVTQTPRYLIKTRGQQVTLSCSPISGHRSVSWYQQTPGQGLQFLFEYFSETQRNKGNFPGRFSGRQFSNSRSEMNVSTLELGDSALYLCASSFSGGAINEQFFGPGTRLTVL.

This chain joins TRBV11-1 and TRBJ2-1; tentative D call: TRBD1 (6 bases). V lost 3 bases and J lost 8, with 8 bases in between. The CDR3 is 12 amino acids. Germline values: CDR1 SGHAT, CDR2 FQDESV (reference sequence). In DNA form, the CDR3 reads TGTGCCAGCAGCTTCAGGGGTGATGAGCAGTTCTTC. This codes for CASSFRGDEQFF.

The V call is TRBV30, the J call TRBJ2-2, with 8 bases matching TRBD2. CDR3 length: 15 amino acids. Germline CDR1 GTSNPN, CDR2 SVGIG (reference sequence). Trimming at V came to 5 bases and at J to 10 bases, leaving 15 bases not matched to a gene. CDR3 bases: TGTGCCTGGTCTATGGCGGGGGGCCTGTTAGAGGAGCTGTTTTTT. It specifies CAWSMAGGLLEELFF.